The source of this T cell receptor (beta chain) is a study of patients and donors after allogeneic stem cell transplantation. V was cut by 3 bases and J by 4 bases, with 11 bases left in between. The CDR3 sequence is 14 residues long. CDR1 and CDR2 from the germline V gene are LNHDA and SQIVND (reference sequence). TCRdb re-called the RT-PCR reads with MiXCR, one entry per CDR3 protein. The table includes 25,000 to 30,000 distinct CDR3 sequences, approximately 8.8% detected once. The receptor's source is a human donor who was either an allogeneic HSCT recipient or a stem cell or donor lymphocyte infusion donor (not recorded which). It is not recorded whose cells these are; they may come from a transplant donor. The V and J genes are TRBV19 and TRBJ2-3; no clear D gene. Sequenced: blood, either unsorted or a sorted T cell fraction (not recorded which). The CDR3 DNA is TGTGCCAGTAGTATCTCCCAACAATCAGATACGCAGTATTTT. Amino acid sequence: CASSISQQSDTQYF.